This T cell receptor beta chain was observed in a study of lymphopenia after photon versus proton radiotherapy. Study outcomes and limitations: After the lymphocyte nadir, photon-treated repertoires showed oligoclonal expansion, especially of CD8+ Temra cells.

Measured with immunoSEQ multiplex PCR; TCRdb has only the in-frame clones, and not every one. The data contain about 25,000 clones, roughly 86% of them singletons. Between the trimmed V and J ends, which lost 3 bases and 9 bases, there was a span of 18 bases. This CDR3 spans 15 amino acids. Germline lookup yields CDR1 SNHLY and CDR2 FYNNEI. To note about this clone: No antigen is known for it.

The chain uses TRBV2 and TRBJ1-5, with D hard to call. The receptor was isolated from a man aged 45-60 years with gastric cancer. Sequencing was performed on peripheral blood, taken from a patient treated with photon-based radiotherapy. The DNA of the CDR3 is TGTGCCAGCAGTGAGGGAGTCACCCGCATTCTGCCCCAGCATTTT. Residues: CASSEGVTRILPQHF.